This TCR beta chain appears in the sequencing data of a study of shared clonotypes between healthy human individuals. Assay runs were performed at deep level. Per the study methods: ImmunoSEQ sequences covered only the junction and lacked quality scores; filtering therefore differed. Using immunoSEQ multiplex PCR, the repertoire was profiled, and TCRdb retains in-frame clones only, with some absent. That table is the source of V, J and clone size, and D and trimming were worked out from the DNA. The sample has roughly 2.1 million clones, under 95% seen once; the top ten hold about 1.8%. Germline-derived CDR1 and CDR2 are SEHNR and FQNEAQ (reference sequence). This CDR3 spans 13 amino acids. V lost 5 bases and J lost 8; bases outside the gene matches: 6. Of note for this clone: Its antigen is unknown.

General study results and limits: When naive CD4 clonotypes were compared across a few donors, around 5% were shared. It was expected that sequencing depth would affect clonotype sharing among donors.

Naivety among CD8 cells was defined by CD45RO negativity and positive CCR7 selection, thereby excluding terminally differentiated effector memory CD45RA+ cells. The chain joins TRBV7-9 to TRBJ2-4, with 7 positions matching TRBD1. The source of this sequence is a man younger than 30 in good health. Some clones in this sample may be carry-over from other donors' samples. The sample was naive CD8+ T cells from PBMCs. The CDR3 region is CASSQDRKDIQYF. The DNA of the CDR3 is TGTGCCAGCAGCCAGGACAGGAAGGACATTCAGTACTTC.